Only a few counts were recorded for the clone carrying this TCR beta chain. The antigen remains undetermined. This specimen belongs to a study of regulatory T cells. Study-level results: In CD3G-deficient patients, conventional CD4+ T cells were enriched for hydrophobic CDR3 residues at positions 6 and 7. Skewed V and J usage and few unique V-J pairs marked patient repertoires, most in Tregs.

Every patient with CD3G deficiency had evidence of autoimmunity. Patients aged 2 to 39 years had fewer naive and more memory CD4+ and CD8+ T cells. There are 11 residues in the CDR3. Germline V gene data show CDR1 as MNHNS and CDR2 as SASEGT. Deletions cut 9 bases from V and 2 bases from J, with 7 bases between. Amplification used 52 TRBV primers and 13 TRBJ primers. Assay used: immunoSEQ multiplex PCR; TCRdb lists only in-frame clones, some missing. Altogether around 29,000 clones are present, over 90% being singletons, with the ten largest covering about 0.96%. Input material: conventional CD4+ T cells sorted from blood. The chain carries TRBV6-1 and TRBJ1-2, with D hard to call. The TCR originated in a child aged 2 to 9 with CD3G deficiency. CDR3 protein: CASLLNYGYTF. DNA for the CDR3: TGTGCCAGTCTCCTAAACTATGGCTACACCTTC.